What follows describes a single TCR beta chain. No antigen is known for it. A J-beta primer mix and a sample-barcoded 5' primer were used in a second PCR of roughly 6 to 12 cycles. Via MiXCR, TCRdb re-called the 5' RACE reads, giving one row per CDR3 protein. The table has 380,000 or so distinct CDR3 sequences, roughly half seen once; the top ten hold about 54%. These data are taken from a study of blood T cells in healthy people across ages. Donors were healthy Caucasian individuals from Russia aged about 6 to 100. From germline, CDR1 is DFQATT and CDR2 SNEGSKA (reference sequence). This CDR3 spans 12 amino acids. With 4 bases removed from V and 0 bases from J, the gap between germline ends came to 6 bases. Whole-study results and caveats: Correlation between TCR beta diversity and naive T cell percentage was strong. Reliance upon unsorted PBMCs precluded definitive naive versus antigen-experienced comparison. Expanded clonotype shifts may have been confounded, as the donors had an unknown CMV status.

The sequence came from a man aged 55 to 69 in good health. The specimen sequenced was blood. The chain recombines TRBV20-1 with TRBJ1-2, with D unclear. The CDR3 DNA reads TGCAGTGCTACGCTAGCTAACTATGGCTACACCTTC. This sequence encodes CSATLANYGYTF.